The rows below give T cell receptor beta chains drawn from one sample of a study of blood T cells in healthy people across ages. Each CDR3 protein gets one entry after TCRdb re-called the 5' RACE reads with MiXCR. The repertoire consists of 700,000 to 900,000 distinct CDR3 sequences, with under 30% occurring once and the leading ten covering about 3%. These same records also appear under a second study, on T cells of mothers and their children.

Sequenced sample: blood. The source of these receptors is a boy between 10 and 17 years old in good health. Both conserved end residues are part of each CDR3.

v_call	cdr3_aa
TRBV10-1	CASSERSGTGSNEQFF
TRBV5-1	CASSYRLGDYGYTF
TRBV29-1	CSVGGLSYNEQFF
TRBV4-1	CASSLTGGDGNTIYF
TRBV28	CASRRQGDNYGYTF
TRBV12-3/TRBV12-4	CASSLTLIAETQYF
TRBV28	CASRAGAPEEQYF
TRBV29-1	CSVLVGAGVNNEQFF
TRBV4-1	CASSQEKAYQPQHF
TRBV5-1	CASSLGHAQETQYF
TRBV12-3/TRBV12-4	CASSSGNSYEQYF
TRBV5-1	CASSLLGQGTEAFF
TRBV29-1	CSVGKGLGTEAFF
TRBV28	CASSSVGKGGELFF
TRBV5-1	CASSLAVREGGYTF
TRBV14	CASSQNYIEQYF
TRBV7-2	CASSFRLAAQETQYF
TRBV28	CASTPGREETQYF
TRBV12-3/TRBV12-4	CASKTQGARGYTF
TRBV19	CASSMVPPGQGDNNEQFF
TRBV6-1	CATTMKHRTESYEQYF
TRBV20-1	CSARVQRGPYEQYF
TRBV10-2	CASGPGEKLFF
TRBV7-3	CASSSGTSGGGRVNEQFF
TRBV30	CAWSRQTNSPLHF
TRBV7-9	CASTRDSITIFTGELFF
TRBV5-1	CASSYRGFKNEKLFF
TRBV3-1	CASSETGTTPKQYF
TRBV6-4	CASSDSPRRVQETQYF
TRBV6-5	CASRKGTGAPEQYF
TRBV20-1	CSASTGSGYNEQFF
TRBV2	CASTQGGFISYEQYF
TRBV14	CASSHRPGDRGFTGELFF
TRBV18	CASSSLTGRSGANVLTF
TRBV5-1	CASSLTGTPMETQYF
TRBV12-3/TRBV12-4	CASVRTGTWQPQHF
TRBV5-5	CASSLPGGFYGYTF
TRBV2	CASSEYRTGNTIYF
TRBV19	CASSMAGLATGELFF
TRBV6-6	CASSYWGGSGNTIYF
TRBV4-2	CASSQDVRGDETQYF
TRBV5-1	CASSQGTGSYGYTF
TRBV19	CASSMEGKRETQYF
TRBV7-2	CASSWGGGADEQYF
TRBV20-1	CSARGGESSYNSPLHF
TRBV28	CANSFIWRGDTDTQYF
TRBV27	CASSSEQGISYNEQFF
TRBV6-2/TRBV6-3	CASRVDRGTPYEQYF